This T cell receptor (beta chain) was captured by sequencing in a study of blood T cell repertoires in COVID-19. Sequenced by immunoSEQ multiplex PCR; TCRdb stores in-frame clones only, minus some. The table shows some 340,000 clones, with approximately 90% occurring only once. It was within 2 weeks before study entry that exposed participants met a COVID-19 case. The CDR3 contains 16 residues. Germline lookup yields CDR1 MGHRA and CDR2 YSYEKL. The V and J ends lost 4 bases and 1 base, in that order; junction bases with no gene match: 7. Specimen: PBMCs or T cells enriched from blood (not recorded which). This chain connects TRBV4-1 to TRBJ1-3, with TRBD1 matching 7 bases. This TCR was recovered from a young woman who had been exposed to COVID-19. In DNA, the CDR3 is TGCGCCAGCAGCCGCGACAGGGATCGGTCTGGAAACACCATATATTTT. Amino acids: CASSRDRDRSGNTIYF.